Each of the 17 T cell receptor beta chains below was sequenced from the same sample in a study of blood T cell repertoires in COVID-19. Sequenced by immunoSEQ multiplex PCR; TCRdb stores in-frame clones only, minus some. The table has 150,000 to 200,000 clones, over 75% seen once. The sample taken for sequencing was peripheral blood. The source is a man aged 50-60 years who had recovered from COVID-19.

This clone has ten or more counts. The chain uses TRBV2 and TRBJ1-5; possible D gene TRBD1, 5 bases. Trimming stripped 6 bases from V and 4 bases from J, with 13 bases between. This CDR3 is built from 14 residues. Germline assignment: CDR1 SNHLY and CDR2 FYNNEI. The CDR3 coding sequence is TGTGCCAGCAGCGAAATAAACAGGAATCAGCCCCAGCATTTT. This encodes CASSEINRNQPQHF.

The CDR3 loop reads CSVESGTRPYEQYF. As DNA, the CDR3 is TGCAGCGTCGAATCCGGGACTAGACCCTACGAGCAGTACTTC. The chain recombines TRBV29-1 with TRBJ2-7; 8 nucleotides match TRBD2. Germline CDR1 SQVTM, CDR2 ANQGSEA. The J segment lost 2 bases and the V segment lost 6 bases, leaving 9 bases of the junction unmatched. The length of the CDR3 is 14 residues.

This clone was counted once. The V and J genes are TRBV24-1 and TRBJ2-1; 8 bases map to TRBD2. There are 16 residues in the CDR3. Germline V gene sequence: CDR1 KGHDR, CDR2 SFDVKD. V shed 2 bases, J shed 4 bases, and the junction held 6 bases outside the gene matches. The CDR3 sequence: CATSDSGTRSYNEQFF. CDR3 DNA sequence: TGTGCCACCAGTGATTCCGGGACTAGGAGTTACAATGAGCAGTTCTTC.

This clone turned up a few times. This chain links TRBV19 with TRBJ2-1; 9 positions match TRBD2. Germline-derived CDR1 and CDR2 are LNHDA and SQIVND (reference sequence). Trimming at V came to 5 bases and at J to 7 bases, leaving 12 bases not matched to a gene. This CDR3 has 16 amino acids. The CDR3 reads CASSVAGASGRNEQFF. The CDR3 DNA reads as TGTGCCAGTAGTGTAGCGGGAGCCTCGGGGAGGAATGAGCAGTTCTTC.

CDR3 coding DNA: TGTGCCAGCAGCCCTGGGACTAGCGGAGGGAGTGGGGAGTTCTTC. This sequence encodes CASSPGTSGGSGEFF. The chain uses TRBV7-3 and TRBJ2-1; 11 bases are a match to TRBD2. Germline CDR1 SGHTA, CDR2 FQGTGA. The V segment lost 5 bases and the J segment 14 bases; nucleotides outside the gene matches: 14. The CDR3 consists of 15 residues.

The chain carries TRBV14 and TRBJ1-2; D is uncertain. There are 14 residues in the CDR3. The germline V and J ends were trimmed by 0 bases and 7 bases, with 12 bases remaining between them. The germline V gene has CDR1 SGHDN and CDR2 FVKESK. Here the CDR3 reads CASSQDNLGAGYTF. The CDR3 DNA reads TGTGCCAGCAGCCAAGATAATTTGGGAGCTGGCTACACCTTC.

Here the CDR3 reads CASSHYNSGGIVDGYTF. CDR3 coding DNA: TGTGCCAGCAGCCATTATAACTCCGGGGGAATTGTTGATGGCTACACCTTC. V is TRBV4-2 and J is TRBJ1-2; tentative D call: TRBD1 (5 bases). The CDR3 length is 17 residues. The germline CDR1 and CDR2 sequences are LGHNA and YNFKEQ. V was cut by 3 bases and J by 6 bases, with 23 bases left in between.

The chain employs TRBV4-2 and TRBJ1-5, with no clear D. The CDR3 length is 13 residues. Germline values: CDR1 LGHNA, CDR2 YNFKEQ. Trimming shortened V by 2 bases and J by 12 bases, and 14 bases separated the two germline ends. The CDR3 reads CASSQTRDAHQHF. DNA for the CDR3: TGTGCCAGCAGCCAAACGAGAGATGCCCACCAGCATTTT.

J is TRBJ1-1 and V is TRBV19; TRBD1 is a possible D gene (6 bases). V was trimmed by 5 bases and J by 5 bases, leaving 12 bases between them. The CDR3 runs to 13 residues. Germline V gene lookup returns CDR1 LNHDA and CDR2 SQIVND (reference sequence). CDR3 region: CASSEGQWTEAFF. The CDR3 bases are TGTGCCAGTAGTGAAGGACAGTGGACTGAAGCTTTCTTT. The variable domain in full, with the rest retrieved from reference TRBV19 and TRBJ1-1, is DGGITQSPKYLFRKEGQNVTLSCEQNLNHDAMYWYRQDPGQGLRLIYYSQIVNDFQKGDIAEGYSVSREKKESFPLTVTSAQKNPTAFYLCASSEGQWTEAFFGQGTRLTVV.

This chain links TRBV15 with TRBJ2-7, with D perhaps matching TRBD2 (5 bases). V was clipped by 0 bases and J by 3 bases, with 15 bases between them. Germline V gene data show CDR1 as LNHNV and CDR2 as YYDKDF (reference sequence). The CDR3 sequence is 16 residues long. CDR3: CATSRDGRPPDYEQYF. In DNA form, the CDR3 reads TGTGCCACCAGCAGAGATGGGAGACCCCCTGACTACGAGCAGTACTTC. The full variable domain, in which reference TRBV15 and TRBJ2-7 provide the parts outside the CDR3, is DAMVIQNPRYQVTQFGKPVTLSCSQTLNHNVMYWYQQKSSQAPKLLFHYYDKDFNNEADTPDNFQSRRPNTSFCFLDIRSPGLGDTAMYLCATSRDGRPPDYEQYFGPGTRLTVT.

This rearrangement joins TRBV6-2 or TRBV6-3 to TRBJ2-7, with D unresolved. V was cut by 5 bases and J by 3 bases, with 5 bases left in between. This CDR3 contains 11 residues. The germline V gene has CDR1 MNHEY and CDR2 SVGEGT. CDR3 protein: CASSGRYEQYF. CDR3 DNA: TGTGCCAGCAGTGGCCGCTACGAGCAGTACTTC.

CDR3 bases: TGTGCCAGCAGTGACCTAGCGGGAGAACCCGGGGAGCTGTTTTTT. Encoded protein: CASSDLAGEPGELFF. This sequence joins TRBV6-1 and TRBJ2-2; 10 bases match TRBD2. Germline trimming cut 3 bases from V and 6 bases from J; bases unmatched to any gene: 4. Germline values: CDR1 MNHNS, CDR2 SASEGT. The CDR3 has 15 amino acids.

The chain uses TRBV7-2 and TRBJ2-3; D uncertain. Germline lookup yields CDR1 SGHTA and CDR2 FQGNSA. V shed 4 bases and J shed 0 bases, with 11 bases lying between them. This CDR3 region has 15 residues. CDR3 nucleotides: TGTGCCAGCAGCTGGGCCTGGCAGAGCACAGATACGCAGTATTTT. This codes for CASSWAWQSTDTQYF.

CDR3 in DNA: TGTGCCAGTAGCCCCGGGACAGGGTCCTACAATGAGCAGTTCTTC. This encodes CASSPGTGSYNEQFF. The chain carries TRBV19 and TRBJ2-1; 9 bases agree with TRBD1. CDR3 size: 15 residues. The ends lost 6 bases at V and 1 base at J; junction bases unmatched: 4. In germline, CDR1 is LNHDA, CDR2 SQIVND (reference sequence).

The chain uses TRBV6-2 or TRBV6-3 and TRBJ1-1, with TRBD1 matching 7 bases. CDR1 and CDR2 (germline): MNHEY, SVGEGT. V was pared by 6 bases and J by 6 bases, with 10 bases of the junction left unmatched. This CDR3 contains 14 residues. The CDR3 here is CASSQIRTGAEAFF. The CDR3 bases are TGTGCCAGCAGCCAAATTAGGACAGGCGCTGAAGCTTTCTTT.

CDR3 nucleotides: TGTGCCATCAGCCTTTCGGCTGGGACAGGAAGCACAGATACGCAGTATTTT. Translated, it gives CAISLSAGTGSTDTQYF. The J gene is TRBJ2-3, the V gene TRBV10-3; 8 nucleotides align to TRBD1. Germline CDR1 and CDR2: ENHRY and SYGVKD. Trimming removed 6 bases from V and 0 bases from J; junction bases left unmatched: 11. This CDR3 region has 17 residues.

The rearrangement uses TRBV2 and TRBJ1-1, with a possible D match to TRBD1 (6 bases). V lost 7 bases to trimming and J lost 2 bases, with 11 bases between them. CDR3 size: 13 residues. CDR1 and CDR2 from the germline V gene are SNHLY and FYNNEI. DNA for the CDR3: TGTGCCAGCATTAAACAGGGCAACACTGAAGCTTTCTTT. It codes for CASIKQGNTEAFF.